The present entry profiles one TCR beta chain with its context. The antigen remains undetermined. The data stem from a study of OX40 agonist ivuxolimab in advanced cancers. Study-wide background: Partial responses were achieved by three patients: one hepatocellular carcinoma, two cutaneous melanoma.

The CDR3 covers 15 residues. V lost 2 bases and J lost 4, with 15 bases in between. The germline CDR1 and CDR2 sequences are SGHDT and YYEEEE. Exclusion of a patient followed from autoimmune disease history or systemic immunosuppression. Assay used: immunoSEQ multiplex PCR; TCRdb lists only in-frame clones, some missing. Of approximately 90,000 clones listed, roughly nine tenths are singletons. Study results and caveats: CD8+ T cells (on average) carried more expanded clones than CD4+ T cells.

The chain combines TRBV5-6 with TRBJ1-1, with D perhaps matching TRBD1 (5 bases). Sample: CD4+ or CD8+ T cells sorted from blood, taken in a trial of the OX40 agonist ivuxolimab. The source of this sequence is an adult with an advanced solid tumor such as melanoma, head and neck, liver or kidney cancer. This chain's CDR3 is CASSFRGGETTEAFF. The CDR3, as DNA: TGTGCCAGCAGCTTTCGGGGGGGTGAGACCACTGAAGCTTTCTTT. Drawing the rest from reference TRBV5-6 and TRBJ1-1, the complete variable domain is DAGVTQSPTHLIKTRGQQVTLRCSPKSGHDTVSWYQQALGQGPQFIFQYYEEEERQRGNFPDRFSGHQFPNYSSELNVNALLLGDSALYLCASSFRGGETTEAFFGQGTRLTVV.